One sample yielded the 18 T cell receptor beta chains listed below, sequenced in a study of T cells in localized non-small cell lung cancer. Profiling relied on immunoSEQ multiplex PCR, and the TCRdb table lists in-frame clones only, not all of them. The sample carries around 90,000 clones, roughly 80% recorded once. The specimen was PBMCs, collected before any cancer treatment. Receptors were obtained from a man aged 40-75 years with stage II squamous cell lung carcinoma.

This clone showed up just a few times. This chain links TRBV19 with TRBJ2-2; no definite D call. Germline V CDR1 and CDR2: LNHDA, SQIVND (reference sequence). V was pared by 2 bases and J by 5 bases, with 3 bases between. CDR3 length: 12 amino acids. In DNA, the CDR3 is TGTGCCAGTAGTATAAGTACCGGGGAGCTGTTTTTT. Its protein product is CASSISTGELFF.

As to this clone: A junction boundary mismatches the germline segment, possibly from a read error. The sample contains more than one DNA sequence encoding this CDR3. CDR3 residues: CASSELVKADVYEETQYF. CDR3 in DNA: TGTGCCAGCAGTGAGTTGGTCAAAGCGGATGTGTACGAAGAGACCCAGTACTTC. This chain joins TRBV10-1 and TRBJ2-5; maybe TRBD2 (5 bases). This CDR3 spans 18 amino acids. In germline, CDR1 is WNHNN, CDR2 SYGVQD (reference sequence).

The CDR3 here is CASESGTGNTGELFF. DNA of the CDR3: TGTGCCAGCGAATCCGGGACAGGGAACACCGGGGAGCTGTTTTTT. The rearrangement links TRBV7-9 to TRBJ2-2; 8 bases fit TRBD1. CDR1 is SEHNR, CDR2 FQNEAQ, per germline (reference sequence). The CDR3 covers 15 residues. Germline trimming cut 8 bases from V and 1 base from J; bases unmatched to any gene: 6.

The V call is TRBV9, the J call TRBJ1-1; D is possibly TRBD1 (6 bases). V lost 4 bases to trimming and J lost 3 bases, with 13 bases between them. The CDR3 contains 14 residues. CDR1 is SGDLS, CDR2 YYNGEE, per germline. The CDR3 bases are TGTGCCAGCAGCCCATTTGGGGGCTACACTGAAGCTTTCTTT. Encoded protein: CASSPFGGYTEAFF.

This chain uses TRBV6-5 with TRBJ1-1; D might be TRBD1 (5 bases). V was clipped by 4 bases and J by 3 bases, with 9 bases between them. CDR1 is MNHEY and CDR2 is SVGAGI in the germline V gene. The CDR3 runs 13 residues. The CDR3 sequence: CASSFQGDTEAFF. The CDR3 coding sequence is TGTGCCAGCAGTTTCCAGGGTGACACTGAAGCTTTCTTT.

V and J are TRBV5-1 and TRBJ2-5; D assignment may be TRBD1 or TRBD2 (6 bases each). Trimming removed 4 bases at V and 5 bases at J, with 18 bases between. This CDR3 contains 15 residues. Germline loops: CDR1 SGHRS, CDR2 YFSETQ. The CDR3 here is CASSVRGVETETQYF. Written as DNA, the CDR3 is TGCGCCAGCAGCGTGAGGGGGGTTGAGACGGAGACCCAGTACTTC.

Here the CDR3 reads CASSYSDWTPTNEQFF. The CDR3 coding sequence is TGTGCCAGCAGTTATAGCGACTGGACACCTACTAATGAGCAGTTCTTC. This chain uses TRBV6-5 with TRBJ2-1; D might be TRBD1 or TRBD2, each matching 5 bases. Deletions cut 3 bases from V and 7 bases from J, with 19 bases between. Germline V gene data show CDR1 as MNHEY and CDR2 as SVGAGI. CDR3 length: 16 amino acids.

This chain connects TRBV9 to TRBJ2-3; 7 bases map to TRBD1. Germline-derived CDR1 and CDR2 are SGDLS and YYNGEE. J gave up 9 bases and V 0 bases, and 7 bases lay outside the gene matches. This CDR3 region has 14 residues. The CDR3 coding sequence is TGTGCCAGCAGCGTAGTGGGTGAGGGGGCGACGCAGTATTTT. Its translation: CASSVVGEGATQYF.

Comments on this clone: The sample holds other DNA sequences that translate to the same CDR3. This sequence joins TRBV7-2 and TRBJ2-7; D might be TRBD1 (6 bases). In germline, CDR1 is SGHTA, CDR2 FQGNSA. This CDR3 region has 14 residues. With 4 bases removed from V and 3 bases from J, the gap between germline ends came to 13 bases. For the CDR3, the DNA is TGTGCCAGCAGCTCCGGGACATCGCTCTACGAGCAGTACTTC. Amino acid sequence: CASSSGTSLYEQYF.

The chain joins TRBV7-6 to TRBJ2-3, with D perhaps matching TRBD1 or TRBD2 (5 bases each). This CDR3 has 15 amino acids. Germline V CDR1 and CDR2: SGHVS, FNYEAQ. Deletions cut 5 bases from V and 0 bases from J, with 12 bases between. CDR3 residues: CASSLGTASTDTQYF. The DNA for the CDR3 is TGTGCCAGCAGCCTCGGGACCGCTAGCACAGATACGCAGTATTTT. Based on the CDR3 plus reference TRBV7-6 and TRBJ2-3, the full variable domain is GAGVSQSPRYKVTKRGQDVALRCDPISGHVSLYWYRQALGQGPEFLTYFNYEAQQDKSGLPNDRFSAERPEGSISTLTIQRTEQRDSAMYRCASSLGTASTDTQYFGPGTRLTVL.

V gene TRBV6-4 combines with J gene TRBJ1-2, with D possibly TRBD1 on 5 matching bases. Trimming removed 7 bases at V and 4 bases at J, with 16 bases between. The CDR3 is made up of 14 amino acids. Germline V gives CDR1 MRHNA, CDR2 SNTAGT. CDR3 nucleotides: TGTGCCAGCACTCCCGAGGCGGGGACCTATGGCTACACCTTC. Translation gives CASTPEAGTYGYTF.

This clone was detected only once. The chain is built from TRBV18 and TRBJ2-7; D is perhaps TRBD2 (5 bases). CDR3 size: 17 residues. The germline CDR1 and CDR2 sequences are KGHSH and LQKENI. Trimming took 4 bases from V and 2 from J, leaving 21 bases between them. For the CDR3, the DNA is TGTGCCAGCTCACTCAGGAGAGGGAATGGGTTGGCCTACGAGCAGTACTTC. Encoded protein: CASSLRRGNGLAYEQYF.

The rearrangement uses TRBV5-4 and TRBJ2-7; D call uncertain. Trimming left V 5 bases short and J 3 bases short, with 12 bases between. The CDR3 length is 13 residues. CDR1 is SGHNT, CDR2 YYREEE, per germline (reference sequence). The CDR3 region has the DNA TGTGCCAGCAGAAGGGATCTCATCTACGAGCAGTACTTC. It encodes CASRRDLIYEQYF.

The chain recombines TRBV7-6 with TRBJ1-5, with TRBD1 as a possible D gene (6 bases). The germline V gene has CDR1 SGHVS and CDR2 FNYEAQ. Trimming removed 4 bases at V and 2 bases at J, with 18 bases between. The CDR3 is made up of 17 amino acids. CDR3 region: CASSSLRGEGGNQPQHF. CDR3 nucleotide sequence: TGTGCCAGCAGCTCCTTGAGGGGGGAAGGAGGCAATCAGCCCCAGCATTTT.

A remark on this clone: The germline gene is not matched at one end of the junction; a read error may be the cause. V usage is TRBV9 and J usage is TRBJ2-3; 15 bases are a match to TRBD2. Germline values: CDR1 SGDLS, CDR2 YYNGEE. The CDR3 extends over 18 amino acids. The CDR3 sequence: CASSSSPGLAGGTGTQYF. Here the CDR3 DNA reads TGTGCCAGCAGCTCCTCCCCGGGACTAGCGGGGGGCACAGGTACGCAGTATTTT.

The V gene is TRBV5-6, the J gene TRBJ2-3; D not resolved. The CDR3 spans 16 residues. The V end lost 5 bases, the J end lost 0 bases, and 16 bases lay between the germline ends. Germline V CDR1 and CDR2: SGHDT, YYEEEE. CDR3 sequence reads: CASRYGPQTSTDTQYF. CDR3 nucleotides: TGTGCCAGCAGATATGGCCCTCAGACAAGCACAGATACGCAGTATTTT.

V usage is TRBV4-1 and J usage is TRBJ1-4; no clear D. The germline gives CDR1 MGHRA, CDR2 YSYEKL. This CDR3 contains 15 residues. The germline V and J ends were trimmed by 0 bases and 8 bases, with 13 bases remaining between them. DNA of the CDR3: TGCGCCAGCAGCCAAGAAAGAGGTGGGGAGGAAAAACTGTTTTTT. Amino acids: CASSQERGGEEKLFF.

The chain recombines TRBV7-3 with TRBJ2-7, with D uncertain. The V and J ends lost 6 bases and 3 bases respectively, with 12 bases between them. The length of the CDR3 is 13 residues. Per germline, CDR1 SGHTA and CDR2 FQGTGA. In DNA, the CDR3 is TGTGCCAGCAGTTCCGTCCCAGGCTACGAGCAGTACTTC. Its protein is CASSSVPGYEQYF.